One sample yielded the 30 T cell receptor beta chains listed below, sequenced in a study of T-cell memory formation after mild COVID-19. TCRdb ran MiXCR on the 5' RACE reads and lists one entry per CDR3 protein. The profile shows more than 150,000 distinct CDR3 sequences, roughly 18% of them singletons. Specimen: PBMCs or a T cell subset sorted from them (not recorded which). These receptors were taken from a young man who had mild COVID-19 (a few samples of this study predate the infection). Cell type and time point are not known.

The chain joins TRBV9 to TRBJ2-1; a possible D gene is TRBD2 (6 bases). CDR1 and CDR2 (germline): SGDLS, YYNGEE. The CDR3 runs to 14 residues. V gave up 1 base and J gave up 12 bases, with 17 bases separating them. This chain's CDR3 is CASSVLRDSVWQFF. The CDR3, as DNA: TGTGCCAGCAGCGTACTTCGGGACTCCGTTTGGCAGTTCTTC.

In DNA form, the CDR3 reads TGTGCCAGCAGTAGGGGAGGGGCCAAAAACATTCAGTACTTC. Translating gives CASSRGGAKNIQYF. This chain joins TRBV7-2 and TRBJ2-4, with 7 nucleotides matching TRBD2. J gave up 1 base and V 6 bases, and 3 bases lay outside the gene matches. CDR3 length: 14 residues. Germline lookup yields CDR1 SGHTA and CDR2 FQGNSA.

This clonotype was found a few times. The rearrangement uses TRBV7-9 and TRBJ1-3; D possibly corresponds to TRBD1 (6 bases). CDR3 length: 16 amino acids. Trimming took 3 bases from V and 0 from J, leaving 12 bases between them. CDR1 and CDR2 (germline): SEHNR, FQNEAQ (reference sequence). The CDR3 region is CASSLGTGSSGNTIYF. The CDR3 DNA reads TGTGCCAGCAGCTTGGGAACAGGGTCCTCTGGAAACACCATATATTTT.

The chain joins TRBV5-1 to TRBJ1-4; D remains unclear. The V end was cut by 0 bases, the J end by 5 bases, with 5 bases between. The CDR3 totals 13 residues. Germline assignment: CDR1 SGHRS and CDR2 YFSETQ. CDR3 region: CASSLGRNEKLFF. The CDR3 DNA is TGCGCCAGCAGCTTGGGCAGGAATGAAAAACTGTTTTTT.

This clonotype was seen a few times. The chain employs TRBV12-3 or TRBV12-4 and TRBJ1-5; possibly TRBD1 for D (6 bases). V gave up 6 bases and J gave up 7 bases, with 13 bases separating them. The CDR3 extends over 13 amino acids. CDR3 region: CASSLGTYQPQHF. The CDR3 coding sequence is TGTGCCAGCAGCCTCGGGACATACCAGCCCCAGCATTTT.

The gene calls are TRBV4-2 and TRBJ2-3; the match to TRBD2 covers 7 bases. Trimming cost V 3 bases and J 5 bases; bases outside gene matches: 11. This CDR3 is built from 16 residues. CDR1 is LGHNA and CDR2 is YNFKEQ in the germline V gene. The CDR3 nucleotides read TGTGCCAGCAGCCAGGACCCGGGCGGGGGAGGAGATACGCAGTATTTT. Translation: CASSQDPGGGGDTQYF.

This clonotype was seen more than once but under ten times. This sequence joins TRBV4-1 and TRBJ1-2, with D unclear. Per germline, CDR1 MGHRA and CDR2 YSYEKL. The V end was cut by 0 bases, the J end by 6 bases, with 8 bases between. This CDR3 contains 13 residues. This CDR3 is CASSQDLWNGYTF. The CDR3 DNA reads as TGCGCCAGCAGCCAAGATTTGTGGAATGGCTACACCTTC.

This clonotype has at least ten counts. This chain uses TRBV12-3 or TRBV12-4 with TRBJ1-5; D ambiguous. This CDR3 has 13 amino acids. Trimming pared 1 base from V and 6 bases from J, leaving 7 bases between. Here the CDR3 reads CASSLEVGQPQHF. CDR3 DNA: TGTGCCAGCAGTTTAGAAGTCGGTCAGCCCCAGCATTTT.

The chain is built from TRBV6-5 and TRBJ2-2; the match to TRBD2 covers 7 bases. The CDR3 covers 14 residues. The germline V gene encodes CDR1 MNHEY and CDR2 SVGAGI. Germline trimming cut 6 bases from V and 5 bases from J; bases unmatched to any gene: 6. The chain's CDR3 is CASRPGGGTGELFF. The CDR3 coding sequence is TGTGCCAGCAGACCGGGGGGTGGTACCGGGGAGCTGTTTTTT.

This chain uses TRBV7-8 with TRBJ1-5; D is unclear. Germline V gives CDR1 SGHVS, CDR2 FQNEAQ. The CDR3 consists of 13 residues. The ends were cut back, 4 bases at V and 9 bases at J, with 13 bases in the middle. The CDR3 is CASSSREETPQHF. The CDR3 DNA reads TGTGCCAGCAGCTCACGTGAGGAGACGCCCCAGCATTTT.

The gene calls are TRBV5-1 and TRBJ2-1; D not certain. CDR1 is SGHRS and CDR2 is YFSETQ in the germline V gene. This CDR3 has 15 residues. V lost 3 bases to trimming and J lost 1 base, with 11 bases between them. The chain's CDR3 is CASSYLGISYNEQFF. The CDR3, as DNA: TGCGCCAGCAGCTACTTAGGTATTTCCTACAATGAGCAGTTCTTC.

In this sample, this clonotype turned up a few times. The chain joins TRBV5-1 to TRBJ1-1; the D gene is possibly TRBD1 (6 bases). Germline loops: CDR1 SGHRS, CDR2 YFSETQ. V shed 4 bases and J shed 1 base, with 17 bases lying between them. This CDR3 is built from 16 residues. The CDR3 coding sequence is TGCGCCAGCAGCCCAACTTGGGACATCCCGAACACTGAAGCTTTCTTT. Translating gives CASSPTWDIPNTEAFF.

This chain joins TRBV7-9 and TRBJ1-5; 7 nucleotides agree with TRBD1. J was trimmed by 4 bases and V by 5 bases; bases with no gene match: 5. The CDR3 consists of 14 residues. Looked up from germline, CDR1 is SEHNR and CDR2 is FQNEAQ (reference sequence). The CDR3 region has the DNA TGTGCCAGCAGCCCCGGGACAGTTAATCAGCCCCAGCATTTT. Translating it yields CASSPGTVNQPQHF. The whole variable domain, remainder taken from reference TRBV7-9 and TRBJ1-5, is DTGVSQNPRHKITKRGQNVTFRCDPISEHNRLYWYRQTLGQGPEFLTYFQNEAQLEKSRLLSDRFSAERPKGSFSTLEIQRTEQGDSAMYLCASSPGTVNQPQHFGDGTRLSIL.

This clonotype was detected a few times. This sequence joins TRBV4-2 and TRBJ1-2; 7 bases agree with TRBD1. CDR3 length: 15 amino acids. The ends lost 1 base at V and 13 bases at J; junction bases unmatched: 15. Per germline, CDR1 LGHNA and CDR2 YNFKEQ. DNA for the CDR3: TGTGCCAGCAGCCAAGTTATAGGGGGCGCGTCCGGTTGCACCTTC. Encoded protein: CASSQVIGGASGCTF.

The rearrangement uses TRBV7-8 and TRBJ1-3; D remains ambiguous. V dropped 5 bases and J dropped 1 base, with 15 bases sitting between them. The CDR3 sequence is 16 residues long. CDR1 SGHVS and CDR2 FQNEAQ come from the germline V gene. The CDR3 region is CASSPQGSPSGNTIYF. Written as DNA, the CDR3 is TGTGCCAGCAGCCCCCAAGGCTCTCCTTCTGGAAACACCATATATTTT.

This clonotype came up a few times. As DNA, the CDR3 is TGTGCCAGCAGCTTAGGGTTAAGGGAAGGGTCCGGGGCCCTCCACTTT. This translates into CASSLGLREGSGALHF. V usage is TRBV7-2 and J usage is TRBJ1-6, with D unclear. Germline V gene data show CDR1 as SGHTA and CDR2 as FQGNSA. CDR3 size: 16 residues. V dropped 1 base and J dropped 14 bases, with 21 bases sitting between them.

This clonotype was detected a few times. CDR3 loop: CASSVDQVGTEAFF. The DNA for the CDR3 is TGTGCCAGCAGCGTAGATCAGGTGGGCACTGAAGCTTTCTTT. The chain employs TRBV9 and TRBJ1-1; the D is unclear. With 0 bases removed from V and 4 bases from J, the gap between germline ends came to 10 bases. Looked up from germline, CDR1 is SGDLS and CDR2 is YYNGEE. The CDR3 is 14 amino acids.

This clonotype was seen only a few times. The CDR3 nucleotides read TGTGCCAGCAGCAGGGTTCAACCCTCCAGGCAAGAGACCCAGTACTTC. Its translation: CASSRVQPSRQETQYF. V usage is TRBV7-8 and J usage is TRBJ2-5; D unclear. The CDR3 extends over 16 amino acids. Trimming shortened V by 5 bases and J by 2 bases, and 18 bases separated the two germline ends. The germline gives CDR1 SGHVS, CDR2 FQNEAQ.

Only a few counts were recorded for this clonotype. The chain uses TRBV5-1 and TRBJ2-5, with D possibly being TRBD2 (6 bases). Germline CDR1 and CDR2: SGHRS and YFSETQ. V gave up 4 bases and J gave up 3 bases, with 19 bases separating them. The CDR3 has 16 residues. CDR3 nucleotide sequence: TGCGCCAGCAGCCAGCCCCCGGGGAGGAGGGAAGAGACCCAGTACTTC. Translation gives CASSQPPGRREETQYF.

CDR3 nucleotide sequence: TGTGCCAGCAGCGCACACTACTACGAGCAGTACGTC. This translates into CASSAHYYEQYV. The V gene is TRBV14, the J gene TRBJ2-7; no clear D gene. V gave up 5 bases and J gave up 3 bases, with 8 bases separating them. This CDR3 is built from 12 residues. CDR1 and CDR2 from the germline V gene are SGHDN and FVKESK.

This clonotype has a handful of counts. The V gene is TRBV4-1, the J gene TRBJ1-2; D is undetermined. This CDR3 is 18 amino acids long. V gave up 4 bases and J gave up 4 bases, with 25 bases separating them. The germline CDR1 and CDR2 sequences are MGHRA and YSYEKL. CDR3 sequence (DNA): TGCGCCAGCAGCCCAGGACCTCTTCCCCGGGGTGTAAGCTATGGCTACACCTTC. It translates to CASSPGPLPRGVSYGYTF.

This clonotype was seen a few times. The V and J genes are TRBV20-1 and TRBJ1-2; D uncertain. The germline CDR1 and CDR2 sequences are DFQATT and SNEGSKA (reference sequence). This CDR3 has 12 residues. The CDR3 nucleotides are TGCAGGCGATCCTCTGGGGAGTATGGCTACACCTTC. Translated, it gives CRRSSGEYGYTF.

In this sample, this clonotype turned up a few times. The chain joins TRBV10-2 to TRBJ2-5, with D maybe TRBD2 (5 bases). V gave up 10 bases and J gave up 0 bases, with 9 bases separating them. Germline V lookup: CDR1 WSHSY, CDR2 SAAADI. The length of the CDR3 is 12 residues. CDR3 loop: CATSADQETQYF. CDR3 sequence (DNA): TGCGCCACCTCAGCGGACCAAGAGACCCAGTACTTC.

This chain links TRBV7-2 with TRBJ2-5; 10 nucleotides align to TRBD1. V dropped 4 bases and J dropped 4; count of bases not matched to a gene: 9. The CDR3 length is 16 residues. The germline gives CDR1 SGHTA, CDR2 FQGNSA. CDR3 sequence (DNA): TGTGCCAGCAGCTGGGCCGGGACAGGGGACCGAGAGACCCAGTACTTC. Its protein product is CASSWAGTGDRETQYF.

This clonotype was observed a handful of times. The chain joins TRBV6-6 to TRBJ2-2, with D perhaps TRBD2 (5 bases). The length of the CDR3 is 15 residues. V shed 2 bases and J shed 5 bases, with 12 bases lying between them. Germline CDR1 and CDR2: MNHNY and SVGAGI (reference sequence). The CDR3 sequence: CASSYPQRSTGELFF. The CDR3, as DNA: TGTGCCAGCAGTTACCCTCAGCGGTCGACCGGGGAGCTGTTTTTT.

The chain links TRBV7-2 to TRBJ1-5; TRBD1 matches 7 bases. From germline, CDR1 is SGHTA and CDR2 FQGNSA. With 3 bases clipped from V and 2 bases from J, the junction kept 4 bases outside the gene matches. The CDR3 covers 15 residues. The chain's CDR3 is CASSLSGTGNQPQHF. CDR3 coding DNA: TGTGCCAGCAGCTTGTCCGGGACAGGCAATCAGCCCCAGCATTTT.

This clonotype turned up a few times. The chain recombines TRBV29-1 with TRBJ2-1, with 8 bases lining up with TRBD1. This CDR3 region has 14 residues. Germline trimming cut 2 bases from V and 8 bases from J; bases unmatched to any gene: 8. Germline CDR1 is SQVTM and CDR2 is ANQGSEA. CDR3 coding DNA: TGCAGCGTTGAACTCCAGGGGGCAAAATATGAGCAGTTCTTC. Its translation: CSVELQGAKYEQFF.

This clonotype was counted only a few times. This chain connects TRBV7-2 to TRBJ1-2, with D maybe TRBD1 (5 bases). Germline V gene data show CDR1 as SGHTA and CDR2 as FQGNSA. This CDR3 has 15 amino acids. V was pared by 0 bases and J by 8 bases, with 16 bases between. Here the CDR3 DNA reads TGTGCCAGCAGCTTAGCTATCCCAGGGATGGTCGGCTACACCTTC. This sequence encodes CASSLAIPGMVGYTF.

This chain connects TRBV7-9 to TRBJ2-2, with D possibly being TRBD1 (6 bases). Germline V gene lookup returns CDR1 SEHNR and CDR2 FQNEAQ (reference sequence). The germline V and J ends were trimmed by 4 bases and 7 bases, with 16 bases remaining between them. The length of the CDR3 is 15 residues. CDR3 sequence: CASSWAGTTSGELFF. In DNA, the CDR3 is TGTGCCAGCAGCTGGGCCGGGACAACTAGCGGGGAGCTGTTTTTT.

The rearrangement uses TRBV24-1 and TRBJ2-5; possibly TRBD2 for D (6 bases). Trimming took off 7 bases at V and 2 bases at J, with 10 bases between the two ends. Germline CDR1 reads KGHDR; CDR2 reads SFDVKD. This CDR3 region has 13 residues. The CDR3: CATSKGGQETQYF. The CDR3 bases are TGTGCCACCAGCAAGGGAGGACAAGAGACCCAGTACTTC.